These 24 T cell receptor beta chains were sequenced from one sample in a study of cytomegalovirus exposure and HLA in healthy donors (dated by TCRdb to 2016 to 2017). The receptor library was made with the immunoSEQ multiplex PCR assay. The multiplex PCR relied on a mix of 60 forward primers for TCR Vbeta segments and 13 reverse primers for TCR Jbeta segments. This is the immuneACCESS table as TCRdb keeps it, with only in-frame sequences that have V and J called. A part of the clones is gone; compared with another copy, unresolved V genes explain less than half, and the rest is unexplained. A total of 100,000 to 150,000 clones appear in this sample, 83% of them only once. Approximately 3.6% of the sample comes from the top ten. Sequencing used PBMCs. These receptors all stem from a woman aged 40 to 49 in good health and CMV-seropositive.

The CDR3 here is CASSPTGLQETQYF. The DNA for the CDR3 is TGTGCCAGCAGCCCCACGGGACTCCAAGAGACCCAGTACTTC. The V call is TRBV7-3, the J call TRBJ2-5; tentative D call: TRBD2 (6 bases). The CDR3 sequence is 14 residues long. V lost 5 bases to trimming and J lost 1 base, with 11 bases between them. Germline V gene lookup returns CDR1 SGHTA and CDR2 FQGTGA.

V is TRBV28 and J is TRBJ1-5, with TRBD1 identical over 9 bases. The CDR3 runs to 16 residues. Germline V lookup: CDR1 MDHEN, CDR2 SYDVKM. The junction had 3 bases not matched to a gene; V was cut back by 3 bases and J by 0 bases. This chain's CDR3 is CASSFGTGISNQPQHF. CDR3 bases: TGTGCCAGCAGTTTCGGGACAGGGATTAGCAATCAGCCCCAGCATTTT. Supplemented by reference TRBV28 and TRBJ1-5, the full variable domain reads DVKVTQSSRYLVKRTGEKVFLECVQDMDHENMFWYRQDPGLGLRLIYFSYDVKMKEKGDIPEGYSVSREKKERFSLILESASTNQTSMYLCASSFGTGISNQPQHFGDGTRLSIL.

This clone has only one observation. CDR3 loop: CAISDSGDTQYF. The DNA for the CDR3 is TGTGCCATCAGTGACTCCGGAGATACGCAGTATTTT. This chain connects TRBV10-3 to TRBJ2-3; D is unresolved. The germline gives CDR1 ENHRY, CDR2 SYGVKD. The CDR3 length is 12 residues. The ends were cut back, 3 bases at V and 5 bases at J, with 6 bases in the middle.

The chain is built from TRBV5-1 and TRBJ2-5; 9 bases agree with TRBD2. The length of the CDR3 is 16 residues. Germline CDR1 and CDR2: SGHRS and YFSETQ. The ends lost 4 bases at V and 1 base at J; junction bases unmatched: 8. DNA of the CDR3: TGCGCCAGCAGCCCGGGAGCGGGAGGCTCCCAAGAGACCCAGTACTTC. Translating it yields CASSPGAGGSQETQYF.

The rearrangement joins TRBV30 to TRBJ2-1, with a possible D match to TRBD2 (6 bases). V shed 3 bases and J shed 9 bases, with 24 bases lying between them. This CDR3 spans 16 amino acids. CDR1 and CDR2 (germline): GTSNPN, SVGIG (reference sequence). The CDR3 region is CAWSPGAGRPGGEQFF. The CDR3 nucleotides are TGTGCCTGGAGCCCCGGGGCGGGCAGGCCCGGGGGTGAGCAGTTCTTC.

Points on this clone: A far larger clone is one nucleotide away, so this likely arose from a read error. The genes are TRBV4-2 and TRBJ1-1; 10 nucleotides line up with TRBD1. The CDR3 has 17 amino acids. CDR1 LGHNA and CDR2 YNFKEQ come from the germline V gene. The ends lost 0 bases at V and 1 base at J; junction bases unmatched: 5. The CDR3 reads CASSQDRQGAQNTEAFF. DNA of the CDR3: TGTGCCAGCAGCCAAGATCGACAGGGGGCCCAGAACACTGAAGCTTTCTTT.

CDR3 bases: TGTGCCAGCAGCTTTTGGCTGCCCCAATCTGAAGCTTTCTTT. Amino acid sequence: CASSFWLPQSEAFF. This chain uses TRBV7-2 with TRBJ1-1; no clear D gene. Trimming cost V 3 bases and J 6 bases, with 14 bases left between them. CDR3 length: 14 amino acids. Germline V gene lookup returns CDR1 SGHTA and CDR2 FQGNSA.

This clone was observed once. The chain recombines TRBV28 with TRBJ2-7, with 10 bases aligning to TRBD2. V dropped 0 bases and J dropped 3; count of bases not matched to a gene: 14. The CDR3 length is 19 residues. Germline loops: CDR1 MDHEN, CDR2 SYDVKM. This CDR3 is CASSLWKGYLAGEYYEQYF. DNA for the CDR3: TGTGCCAGCAGTTTATGGAAGGGGTATCTAGCGGGAGAGTACTACGAGCAGTACTTC.

This clone was detected only a few times. The chain joins TRBV4-3 to TRBJ2-1, with D perhaps matching TRBD2 (6 bases). The CDR3 spans 17 residues. From germline, CDR1 is LGHNA and CDR2 YSLEER. V lost 0 bases and J 1 base, leaving 13 bases between the germline ends. CDR3 residues: CASSQDQYGGSYNEQFF. CDR3 bases: TGCGCCAGCAGCCAAGATCAGTATGGGGGGTCCTACAATGAGCAGTTCTTC.

The chain has TRBV5-6 and TRBJ1-4; 12 bases agree with TRBD1. The CDR3 is 17 residues long. Germline loops: CDR1 SGHDT, CDR2 YYEEEE. Trimming at V came to 2 bases and at J to 3 bases, leaving 5 bases not matched to a gene. The CDR3 reads CASSFSGQGAANEKLFF. CDR3 coding DNA: TGTGCCAGCAGCTTTTCGGGACAGGGGGCGGCTAATGAAAAACTGTTTTTT.

The chain joins TRBV5-5 to TRBJ1-2; 9 nucleotides agree with TRBD1. J lost 1 base, V lost 3 bases, and 4 bases had no gene match. Germline V gives CDR1 SGHKS, CDR2 YYEKEE (reference sequence). The CDR3 length is 15 residues. The CDR3 DNA reads TGTGCCAGCAGCTGGGGGACAGGGAGTAACTATGGCTACACCTTC. This codes for CASSWGTGSNYGYTF.

This clone showed up just a few times. The chain carries TRBV5-1 and TRBJ2-3; possible D gene TRBD1, 5 bases. The length of the CDR3 is 15 residues. Germline V CDR1 and CDR2: SGHRS, YFSETQ. V lost 3 bases to trimming and J lost 1 base, with 12 bases between them. The CDR3 DNA follows: TGCGCCAGCAGCTGGCAGGGTCTGGGCACAGATACGCAGTATTTT. This codes for CASSWQGLGTDTQYF.

J is TRBJ2-7 and V is TRBV5-6; 12 nucleotides align to TRBD2. The CDR3 spans 14 residues. Germline V CDR1 and CDR2: SGHDT, YYEEEE. V lost 5 bases to trimming and J lost 6 bases; unmatched junction nucleotides: 6. Here the CDR3 reads CASSPGLAGSEQYF. The DNA of the CDR3 is TGTGCCAGCAGTCCTGGACTAGCGGGAAGCGAGCAGTACTTC.

This clone was picked up one time. V usage is TRBV6-1 and J usage is TRBJ1-1, with a possible D match to TRBD1 (5 bases). The CDR3 contains 13 residues. CDR1 and CDR2 from the germline V gene are MNHNS and SASEGT. The ends were cut back, 2 bases at V and 12 bases at J, with 16 bases in the middle. CDR3 sequence reads: CASSESGRVETFF. CDR3 bases: TGTGCCAGCAGTGAATCGGGCAGGGTAGAGACTTTCTTT.

The V gene is TRBV4-1, the J gene TRBJ2-5, with TRBD2 as a possible D gene (6 bases). Matching the DNA end better, TRBJ2-7 makes the J call doubtful. Germline CDR1 and CDR2: MGHRA and YSYEKL. The CDR3 spans 19 residues. For the CDR3, the DNA is TGCGCCAGCAGCCAACACCTCGCCTGGCGGGAACACTACTCCTACGAGCAGTACTTC. It codes for CASSQHLAWREHYSYEQYF.

J is TRBJ2-7 and V is TRBV11-2, with D hard to call. This CDR3 region has 14 residues. V gave up 1 base and J gave up 3 bases, with 10 bases separating them. CDR1 SGHAT and CDR2 FQNNGV come from the germline V gene. In nucleotides, the CDR3 is TGTGCCAGCAGCTTAGGCGCTACTGGCTACGAGCAGTACTTC. The encoded protein is CASSLGATGYEQYF.

The chain carries TRBV5-6 and TRBJ2-2; tentative D call: TRBD1 (5 bases). The length of the CDR3 is 16 residues. The V end lost 0 bases, the J end lost 5 bases, and 14 bases lay between the germline ends. The germline CDR1 and CDR2 sequences are SGHDT and YYEEEE. The CDR3 region is CASSLVLQGSTGELFF. CDR3 nucleotides: TGTGCCAGCAGCTTGGTACTCCAGGGAAGTACCGGGGAGCTGTTTTTT.

The rearrangement links TRBV7-6 to TRBJ1-3; D remains ambiguous. CDR1 is SGHVS, CDR2 FNYEAQ, per germline. V lost 4 bases, J lost 0 bases, and 4 bases lay in between. The CDR3 loop spans 13 amino acids. The CDR3 DNA is TGTGCCAGCAGCTACAACTCTGGAAACACCATATATTTT. This sequence encodes CASSYNSGNTIYF.

Of note for this clone: Other DNA sequences within the sample encode an identical CDR3. The V gene is TRBV11-2, the J gene TRBJ2-1; D remains ambiguous. The CDR3 totals 12 residues. V was clipped by 5 bases and J by 1 base, with 3 bases between them. From germline, CDR1 is SGHAT and CDR2 FQNNGV. CDR3 sequence reads: CASSLSYNEQFF. The CDR3 DNA follows: TGTGCCAGCAGCCTATCCTACAATGAGCAGTTCTTC.

This chain joins TRBV28 and TRBJ2-7, with 8 bases that match TRBD1. Losses at the gene ends were 5 bases for V and 3 bases for J; bases not matched to a gene: 6. This CDR3 spans 14 amino acids. The germline gives CDR1 MDHEN, CDR2 SYDVKM. The CDR3 loop is CASSPGQGRYEQYF. Here the CDR3 DNA reads TGTGCCAGCAGTCCAGGACAGGGCCGCTACGAGCAGTACTTC.

This clone is a singleton in its sample. This chain uses TRBV7-8 with TRBJ1-1, with D hard to call. The CDR3 is 14 residues long. CDR1 and CDR2 from the germline V gene are SGHVS and FQNEAQ. Between the trimmed V and J ends, which lost 0 bases and 1 base, there was a span of 6 bases. Written as DNA, the CDR3 is TGTGCCAGCAGCTTAGCGCCCAGGAACACTGAAGCTTTCTTT. Translated: CASSLAPRNTEAFF.

This clone was seen more than once but under ten times. The chain carries TRBV11-3 and TRBJ2-1, with D unclear. The CDR3 covers 14 residues. V lost 5 bases, J lost 0 bases, and 8 bases lay in between. Looked up from germline, CDR1 is SGHNT and CDR2 is YENEEA. The DNA of the CDR3 is TGTGCCAGCAGCGCGTTGAGCTCCTACAATGAGCAGTTCTTC. Translating it yields CASSALSSYNEQFF.

The chain employs TRBV7-9 and TRBJ1-3; a weak D match, TRBD1 (5 bases). The V gene's germline CDR1 is SEHNR and CDR2 FQNEAQ (reference sequence). V lost 4 bases and J 4 bases, leaving 17 bases between the germline ends. This CDR3 has 16 residues. The CDR3 DNA follows: TGTGCCAGCAGCTCGTTGGACATAGGGCGCGGAAACACCATATATTTT. It codes for CASSSLDIGRGNTIYF.

The rearrangement links TRBV27 to TRBJ2-7, with 10 nucleotides matching TRBD2. The CDR3 has 15 amino acids. The V and J ends lost 3 bases and 2 bases, in that order; junction bases with no gene match: 4. Germline assignment: CDR1 MNHEY and CDR2 SMNVEV (reference sequence). The CDR3 loop is CASSLGLARTYEQYF. The CDR3 nucleotides read TGTGCCAGCAGTTTGGGACTAGCGAGGACCTACGAGCAGTACTTC.